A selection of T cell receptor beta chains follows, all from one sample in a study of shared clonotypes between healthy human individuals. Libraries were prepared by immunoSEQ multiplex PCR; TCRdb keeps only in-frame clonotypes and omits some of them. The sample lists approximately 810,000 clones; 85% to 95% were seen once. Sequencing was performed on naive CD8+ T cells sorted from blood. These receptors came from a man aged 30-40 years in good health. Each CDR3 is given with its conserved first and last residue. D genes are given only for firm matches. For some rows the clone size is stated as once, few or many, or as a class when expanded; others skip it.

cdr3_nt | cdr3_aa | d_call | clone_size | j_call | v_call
TGTGCCAGCAGCTTAGGGTCTACGGGGTCGTTCTTC | CASSLGSTGSFF | - | few | TRBJ2-1 | TRBV7-9
TGTGCCAGCAGCCCTCGGAGCGGGATCCTCCAAGAGCAGTACTTC | CASSPRSGILQEQYF | TRBD2 | - | TRBJ2-7 | TRBV7-9
TGTGCCAGCAGTTCGTGGGCCTACAATGAGCAGTTCTTC | CASSSWAYNEQFF | - | - | TRBJ2-1 | TRBV27
TGTGCCAGCTCCGGGACTAGCGACTCCTACAATGAGCAGTTCTTC | CASSGTSDSYNEQFF | TRBD2 | - | TRBJ2-1 | TRBV9
TGTGCCAGTAGTATTCGGGACGGGTACGAGCAGTACTTC | CASSIRDGYEQYF | - | - | TRBJ2-7 | TRBV19
TGTGCCAGCAGCCAGGGACTCTTAAGCTCCTACAATGAGCAGTTCTTC | CASSQGLLSSYNEQFF | - | - | TRBJ2-1 | TRBV4-2
TGTGCCAGCAGGTTTACAGCGGCTAGCACAGATACGCAGTATTTT | CASRFTAASTDTQYF | - | - | TRBJ2-3 | TRBV25-1
TGCGCCAGCAGCCAAGGGGGTGCCGGGACTAGCGCGTACAATGAGCAGTTCTTC | CASSQGGAGTSAYNEQFF | TRBD2 | - | TRBJ2-1 | TRBV4-1
TGTGCCAGCAGTGGTAAGGGCCCGGTTGGACATTTCTACGAGCAGTACTTC | CASSGKGPVGHFYEQYF | - | - | TRBJ2-7 | TRBV6-1
TGTGCCAGCAGTTCGTATAACTCCTACAATGAGCAGTTCTTC | CASSSYNSYNEQFF | - | - | TRBJ2-1 | TRBV6-5
TGTGCCAGCAGCTTATCGGGGACTAGCTACGAGCAGTACTTC | CASSLSGTSYEQYF | TRBD2 | - | TRBJ2-7 | TRBV11-2
TGTGCCAGCAGGAAACGACTGCCCAACAATGAGCAGTTCTTC | CASRKRLPNNEQFF | - | - | TRBJ2-1 | TRBV6-5
TGTGCCAGCAGCGATCCCCTCACAGATACGCAGTATTTT | CASSDPLTDTQYF | - | - | TRBJ2-3 | TRBV9
TGTGCCAGTAGTATAGATTCTGCCGGGGACACTGAAGCTTTCTTT | CASSIDSAGDTEAFF | - | - | TRBJ1-1 | TRBV19